Following are 9 T cell receptor beta chains from one sample sequenced in a study of vaccination and CD4 T cells after COVID-19. Treatment reported: roughly ten-day PBMC culture with coronavirus spike peptide pools or control peptides (ViraFEST assay). These receptors have no known antigen. An Oncomine TCR Beta short-read assay was used to sequence the DNA from cultured CD4+ T cells. TCRdb recomputed calls from the PCR reads with MiXCR, one row per CDR3 protein. The sample has about 17,000 distinct CDR3 sequences, 50% to 65% seen once. The sample taken for sequencing was CD4+ T cells from blood, cultured in vitro. These receptors were obtained from a human donor who had recovered from COVID-19.

This chain joins TRBV7-9 and TRBJ1-1; the D is unclear. Trimming pared 5 bases from V and 1 base from J, leaving 8 bases between. The CDR3 contains 13 residues. Germline V CDR1 and CDR2: SEHNR, FQNEAQ (reference sequence). The CDR3 here is CASSLQWNTEAFF. The CDR3 bases are TGTGCCAGCAGCCTTCAATGGAACACTGAAGCTTTCTTT.

In nucleotides, the CDR3 is TGTGCCAGCAGGCTGGCTGGCAGGGTTTCCCTCAATGAGCAGTTCTTC. This encodes CASRLAGRVSLNEQFF. The chain links TRBV7-8 to TRBJ2-1; TRBD1 might be the D (5 bases). Germline CDR1 is SGHVS and CDR2 is FQNEAQ. Between the trimmed V and J ends, which lost 6 bases and 6 bases, there was a span of 21 bases. The CDR3 is 16 amino acids.

Here the CDR3 reads CASSRQGIYEQYF. DNA of the CDR3: TGTGCCAGCAGTCGACAGGGAATCTACGAGCAGTACTTC. The V and J genes are TRBV2 and TRBJ2-7; 7 bases fit TRBD1. This CDR3 has 13 residues. V trimming: 5 bases; J trimming: 3 bases; junction bases outside the gene matches: 4. Germline V CDR1 and CDR2: SNHLY, FYNNEI.

This clonotype was counted between two and nine times. The chain couples TRBV27 to TRBJ1-2, with 7 bases identical to TRBD1. The CDR3 extends over 13 amino acids. Germline V CDR1 and CDR2: MNHEY, SMNVEV (reference sequence). V was pared by 6 bases and J by 8 bases, with 9 bases of the junction left unmatched. The CDR3 region is CASRLLTGTGYTF. The CDR3 coding sequence is TGTGCCAGCAGACTCCTGACAGGGACCGGCTACACCTTC.

This clonotype was found once. The chain uses TRBV5-6 and TRBJ2-1; 9 nucleotides match TRBD1. The germline gives CDR1 SGHDT, CDR2 YYEEEE. Trimming took 4 bases from V and 9 from J; bases not matched to a gene: 11. There are 15 residues in the CDR3. The CDR3 sequence is CASSGPGQGGGEQFF. CDR3 coding DNA: TGTGCCAGCAGCGGTCCGGGACAGGGCGGTGGTGAGCAGTTCTTC.

The chain joins TRBV24-1 to TRBJ2-2; perhaps TRBD1 as D (6 bases). The germline V and J ends were trimmed by 3 bases and 0 bases, with 7 bases remaining between them. Germline CDR1 is KGHDR and CDR2 is SFDVKD. The CDR3 extends over 15 amino acids. This CDR3 reads CATSDPGANTGELFF. In nucleotides, the CDR3 is TGTGCCACCAGTGATCCAGGGGCGAACACCGGGGAGCTGTTTTTT.

There are a few counts of this clonotype. V usage is TRBV20-1 and J usage is TRBJ2-5; 7 nucleotides line up with TRBD2. With 6 bases clipped from V and 1 base from J, the junction kept 8 bases outside the gene matches. Germline V gene data show CDR1 as DFQATT and CDR2 as SNEGSKA (reference sequence). This CDR3 is built from 14 residues. The CDR3 nucleotides are TGCAGTGCCAACCCCCCTAGCGGCCAAGAGACCCAGTACTTC. It is translated as CSANPPSGQETQYF.

This clonotype was seen a single time. The chain uses TRBV20-1 and TRBJ2-5; TRBD2 might be the D (6 bases). From germline, CDR1 is DFQATT and CDR2 SNEGSKA (reference sequence). This CDR3 spans 12 amino acids. This CDR3 reads CSSGTPQETQYF. In nucleotides, the CDR3 is TGCAGCTCGGGGACTCCACAAGAGACCCAGTACTTC.

This chain links TRBV20-1 with TRBJ2-3; 8 bases line up with TRBD2. The CDR3 extends over 13 amino acids. In germline, CDR1 is DFQATT, CDR2 SNEGSKA (reference sequence). Trimming cost V 3 bases and J 6 bases; bases outside gene matches: 5. CDR3 residues: CSASGGVGDTQYF. DNA of the CDR3: TGCAGTGCTAGCGGGGGGGTGGGGGATACGCAGTATTTT.